These T cell receptor beta chains were read from a single sample in a study of blood T cell repertoires in COVID-19. The assay was immunoSEQ multiplex PCR, and TCRdb's table has in-frame clones only and misses some. The data contain around 330,000 clones, around 90% of them seen just once; the ten biggest clones take up 2% to 3%. The sequenced sample consisted of PBMCs or T cells enriched from blood (not recorded which). The receptors were gathered from a man in his fifties or sixties who had recovered from COVID-19. Each CDR3 is given with its conserved first and last residue. Each record gives: J gene, V gene, CDR3 protein.

TRBJ2-7 | TRBV5-5 | CASSLPGGGYEQYF
TRBJ2-2 | TRBV28 | CASSFGGRTTGELFF
TRBJ1-5 | TRBV7-9 | CASSLDRQPQHF
TRBJ2-2 | TRBV19 | CASLRGTSGRPDPRTGELFF
TRBJ2-7 | TRBV7-9 | CASSRAAYEQYF
TRBJ1-2 | TRBV2 | CASSANRGRGYGYTF
TRBJ2-3 | TRBV5-5 | CASTHRRGTETDTQYF
TRBJ1-1 | TRBV20-1 | CSARLEEAFF
TRBJ1-1 | TRBV6-1 | CASSERYTWAGSTEAFF
TRBJ2-5 | TRBV6-5 | CASSITGGAETQYF
TRBJ1-6 | TRBV15 | CATSRDRRQLGVGPLHF
TRBJ1-1 | TRBV28 | CASGGGQRNTEAFF
TRBJ2-3 | TRBV15 | CATSRGDGSSDTQYF
TRBJ1-4 | TRBV6-5 | CASSTGWTNEKLFF
TRBJ2-3 | TRBV4-3 | CASSQDRFAGGLTDTQYF
TRBJ2-7 | TRBV15 | CATSRAPSGSYEQYF
TRBJ1-1 | TRBV11-2 | CASSQNRIEAFF
TRBJ1-1 | TRBV7-8 | CASTGGRGDTEAFF
TRBJ1-1 | TRBV19 | CASRQGANTEAFF
TRBJ2-4 | TRBV6-5 | CASSYSQGTNIQYF
TRBJ1-5 | TRBV3-1/TRBV3-2 | CASSQDGGSGPQHF
TRBJ2-2 | TRBV3-1/TRBV3-2 | CASSQPRGGELFF
TRBJ1-2 | TRBV5-1 | CASSQRPGTDYGYTF
TRBJ1-5 | TRBV15 | CATSRAGGRGQPQHF
TRBJ1-5 | TRBV19 | CASSMAANQPQHF
TRBJ1-4 | TRBV18 | CASSPALREKLFF